The subject of this entry is one TCR beta chain. Antigen specificity is unknown. This record comes from a study of cytomegalovirus exposure and HLA in healthy donors. Trimming removed 8 bases at V and 3 bases at J, with 11 bases between. Per the germline V gene, CDR1 is ENHRY and CDR2 is SYGVKD. This CDR3 has 12 residues. Study-level results: In an earlier analysis, in roughly 600 donors, most V segments appeared productive either ~87% or ~30% of the time. Later on, an analysis found that several of the most significant clusters appeared to be linked to common viral pathogens, which included parvovirus B19.

PCR employed 60 Vbeta and 13 Jbeta primers. The data were produced by immunoSEQ multiplex PCR, yet TCRdb's version contains in-frame clones alone and is incomplete. Here the sample table reports about 200,000 clones. Sample: PBMCs. The chain employs TRBV10-3 and TRBJ2-7, with a tentative D call TRBD2 (6 bases). The TCR was taken from a girl aged 2-10 years in good health and CMV-seropositive. This chain's CDR3 is CAIRETSYEQYF. The DNA of the CDR3 is TGTGCCATCCGCGAGACTAGCTACGAGCAGTACTTC.